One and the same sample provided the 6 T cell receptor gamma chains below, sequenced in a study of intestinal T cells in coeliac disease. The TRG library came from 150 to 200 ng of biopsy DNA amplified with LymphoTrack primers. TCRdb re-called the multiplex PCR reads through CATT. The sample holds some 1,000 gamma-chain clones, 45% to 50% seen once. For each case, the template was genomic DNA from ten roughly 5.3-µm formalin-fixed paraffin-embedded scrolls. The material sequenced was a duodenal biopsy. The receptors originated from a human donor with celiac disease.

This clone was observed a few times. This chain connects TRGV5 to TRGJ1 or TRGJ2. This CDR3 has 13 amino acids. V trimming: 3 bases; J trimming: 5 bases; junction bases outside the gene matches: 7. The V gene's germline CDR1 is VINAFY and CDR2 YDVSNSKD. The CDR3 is CATWDGFNYKKLF. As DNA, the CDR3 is TGTGCCACCTGGGACGGGTTCAATTATAAGAAACTCTTT.

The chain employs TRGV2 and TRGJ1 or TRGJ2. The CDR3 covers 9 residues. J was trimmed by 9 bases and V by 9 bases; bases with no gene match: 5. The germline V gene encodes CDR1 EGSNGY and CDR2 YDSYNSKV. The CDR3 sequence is CATISKKLF. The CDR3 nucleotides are TGTGCCACCATCAGTAAGAAACTCTTT.

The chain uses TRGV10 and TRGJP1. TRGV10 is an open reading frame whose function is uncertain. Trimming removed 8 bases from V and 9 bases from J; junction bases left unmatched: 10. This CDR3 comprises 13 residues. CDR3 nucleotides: TGTGCTGCGTGGGACGTACACTGTTGGTTCAAGATATTT. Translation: CAAWDVHCWFKIF.

The CDR3 region has the DNA TGTGCCACCTGGGACAGGCGTCCCAATTTTTATTATAAGAAACTCTTT. It encodes CATWDRRPNFYYKKLF. The rearrangement uses TRGV3 and TRGJ1 or TRGJ2. This CDR3 has 16 residues. Germline loops: CDR1 VTNTFY, CDR2 YDVSTARD (reference sequence). Germline trimming cut 0 bases from V and 3 bases from J; bases unmatched to any gene: 11.

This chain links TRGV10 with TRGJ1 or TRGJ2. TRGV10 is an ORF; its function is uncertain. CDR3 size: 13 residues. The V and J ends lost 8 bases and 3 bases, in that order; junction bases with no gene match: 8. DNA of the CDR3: TGTGCTGCGTGGGACTCCCCTTATTATAAGAAACTCTTT. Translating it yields CAAWDSPYYKKLF.

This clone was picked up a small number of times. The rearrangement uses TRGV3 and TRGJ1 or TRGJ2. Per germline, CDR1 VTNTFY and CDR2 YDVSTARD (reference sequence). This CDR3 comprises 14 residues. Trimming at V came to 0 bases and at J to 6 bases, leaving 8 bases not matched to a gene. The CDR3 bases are TGTGCCACCTGGGACAGGCAAGGAAGTTATAAGAAACTCTTT. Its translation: CATWDRQGSYKKLF.